The TCR beta chain described here comes from a study of blood T cell repertoires in COVID-19. Overall study: Samples taken during acute and convalescent COVID-19 were collected in the United States, Italy and Spain. PBMCs, B-cell-depleted T cells, or T cells were the source of the cDNA or gDNA that made up the material.

The V gene end was trimmed by 6 bases and the J gene end by 2 bases; junction bases not matched to a gene: 6. The CDR3 runs 16 residues. From germline, CDR1 is WSHSY and CDR2 SAAADI. Authors' processing steps: Amplifying reference gene primers gave estimates of nucleated cell counts. Some clones are missing from TCRdb's copy, which holds only in-frame ones; the method was immunoSEQ multiplex PCR. The D gene and trimming were derived from the DNA, and the V and J assignments and clone size from that table. Of 85,000 to 95,000 clones listed, 80% to 95% are singletons. The clonotype was recovered from a woman in her forties or fifties in a cohort sampled during active COVID-19. V usage is TRBV10-2 and J usage is TRBJ2-1; 11 bases align to TRBD2. Sequenced sample: peripheral blood. The CDR3 region has the DNA TGCGCCAGCAGGAACCGACTAGCGGGGACCTACAATGAGCAGTTCTTC. Amino acid sequence: CASRNRLAGTYNEQFF.